Listed below are T cell receptor beta chains from one sample, sequenced in a study of cytomegalovirus exposure and HLA in healthy donors. Sequencing used immunoSEQ multiplex PCR; TCRdb keeps in-frame clones, though not all of them. The profile shows 150,000 to 200,000 clones, about 71% of them singletons. Material for sequencing was PBMCs. These TCRs come from a woman aged 30 to 39 in good health and CMV-seronegative. The CDR3 runs from the conserved cysteine through the conserved F or W. The order of the fields is J gene, D gene, V gene, clone size, CDR3 DNA, CDR3 protein. D genes are given only for firm matches. Some rows mark clone size as missing; the rest say once, few, many or name a class of expanded clone.

TRBJ1-1 | TRBD1 | TRBV30 | once | TGTGCCTGGAGGGGGGACAGGGGGCCCACTGAAGCTTTCTTT | CAWRGDRGPTEAFF
TRBJ2-2 | . | TRBV19 | once | TGTGCCAGTAGTATCCGGGACTCCACCGGGGAGCTGTTTTTT | CASSIRDSTGELFF
TRBJ1-5 | . | TRBV6-5 | . | TGTGCCAGCAGTGAACGGGGGGGGAATCAGCCCCAGCATTTT | CASSERGGNQPQHF
TRBJ2-3 | . | TRBV27 | . | TGTGCCAGCAGACCTGATTCGGTGAGCCGCACAGATACGCAGTATTTT | CASRPDSVSRTDTQYF
TRBJ2-7 | TRBD1 | TRBV7-9 | once | TGTGCCAGCAGCCACCGGGACAGCCTATACGAGCAGTACTTC | CASSHRDSLYEQYF
TRBJ1-6 | . | TRBV27 | . | TGTGCCAGCACCATTCGGGGGGCGTCCTATAATTCACCCCTCCACTTT | CASTIRGASYNSPLHF
TRBJ2-3 | . | TRBV9 | . | TGTGCCAGCAGCCCCCGACCAGGGGCGCAGTATTTT | CASSPRPGAQYF
TRBJ1-1 | . | TRBV5-1 | few | TGCGCCAGCAGCTTGGAACCAGCCCGGGGCACTGAAGCTTTCTTT | CASSLEPARGTEAFF
TRBJ1-5 | . | TRBV7-3 | . | TGTGCCAGCAGCTTCAGGTCTGGCAATCAGCCCCAGCATTTT | CASSFRSGNQPQHF
TRBJ2-5 | . | TRBV7-3 | once | TGTGCCAGCAGCTTACCCCCGGAGGAGACCCAGTACTTC | CASSLPPEETQYF
TRBJ1-2 | . | TRBV4-3 | . | TGCGCCAGCAGCCAAGAGGTTCAGGGAGGGTTCGGTGGCTACACCTTC | CASSQEVQGGFGGYTF
TRBJ2-3 | . | TRBV6-1 | . | TGTGCCAGCAGCGGATACACGGGGGGCCAGGATACGCAGTATTTT | CASSGYTGGQDTQYF
TRBJ2-7 | . | TRBV21-1 | . | TGTGCCAGCAGCCAAGAGGGGGGACTAGTAGGTCGCGAGCAGTACTTC | CASSQEGGLVGREQYF
TRBJ1-2 | TRBD1 | TRBV5-6 | few | TGTGCCAGCAGCCCTGACAGGGGTCGAGGAGGGACCTATGGCTACACCTTC | CASSPDRGRGGTYGYTF
TRBJ1-1 | TRBD1 | TRBV2 | . | TGTGCCAGCAGCGAAGTGACAGGGACGGGCACTGAAGCTTTCTTT | CASSEVTGTGTEAFF
TRBJ2-2 | TRBD1 | TRBV27 | . | TGTGCCAGCTCCTCGGACAGGGGGATCGCCGGGGAGCTGTTTTTT | CASSSDRGIAGELFF
TRBJ2-7 | TRBD1 | TRBV4-2 | once | TGTGCCAGCAGCCAGGACAGGGGGACCTACGAGCAGTACTTC | CASSQDRGTYEQYF
TRBJ2-1 | TRBD2 | TRBV6-4 | few | TGTGCCAGCAGTGCAACTAGCGGGGAAGGCAATGAGCAGTTCTTC | CASSATSGEGNEQFF
TRBJ2-2 | . | TRBV6-6 | . | TGTGCCAGCAGCCTTCAAAGGGAGGCCGGGGAGCTGTTTTTT | CASSLQREAGELFF
TRBJ2-1 | . | TRBV27 | once | TGTGCCAGCAGTTCCCCCGGGAGAGGTAGTGAGCAGTTCTTC | CASSSPGRGSEQFF
TRBJ2-1 | TRBD1 | TRBV4-3 | . | TGCGCCAGCAGCCAGGGAACAGGGGGTGGCTCCTACAATGAGCAGTTCTTC | CASSQGTGGGSYNEQFF
TRBJ1-5 | . | TRBV10-3 | . | TGTGCCATCAGTGAAACAGGAGATCAGCCCCAGCATTTT | CAISETGDQPQHF
TRBJ1-4 | . | TRBV18 | . | TGTGCCAGCTCACCAGGGGGAGGTGAAAAACTGTTTTTT | CASSPGGGEKLFF
TRBJ1-2 | . | TRBV19 | . | TGTGCCAGTAGTGCTACAGGTGGTGGTGGCTACACCTTC | CASSATGGGGYTF
TRBJ2-2 | TRBD1 | TRBV9 | . | TGTGCCAGCAGCGTAGGCCCTGGGGGACAGGGAAACACCGGGGAGCTGTTTTTT | CASSVGPGGQGNTGELFF
TRBJ2-2 | . | TRBV7-2 | . | TGTGCCAGCAGCTCATTAGGGGGGGTGTACACCGGGGAGCTGTTTTTT | CASSSLGGVYTGELFF
TRBJ2-4 | TRBD2 | TRBV4-3 | . | TGCGCCAGCAGCCAAGGCTCATTTGATGCGGGGGGGACCAAAAACATTCAGTACTTC | CASSQGSFDAGGTKNIQYF
TRBJ2-3 | . | TRBV5-1 | . | TGCGCCAGCAGCTTCTTGTCTTGGGAGGCGACAGATACGCAGTATTTT | CASSFLSWEATDTQYF
TRBJ2-2 | TRBD2 | TRBV11-3 | once | TGTGCCAGCAGCTTAGCAGCGGGGCTGAACACCGGGGAGCTGTTTTTT | CASSLAAGLNTGELFF
TRBJ2-6 | TRBD1 | TRBV19 | few | TGTGCCAGTAGTGATAGGGGGCCCGGGGCCAACGTCCTGACTTTC | CASSDRGPGANVLTF
TRBJ2-3 | . | TRBV13 | . | TGTGCCAGCAGCCCCCGGGGGGATACGCAGTATTTT | CASSPRGDTQYF
TRBJ2-1 | TRBD2 | TRBV10-3 | . | TGTGCCACCCTAAGCGGGAGTTTCAATGAGCAGTTCTTC | CATLSGSFNEQFF
TRBJ2-1 | TRBD2 | TRBV19 | . | TGTGCCAGTAGTAGCGGGGGGGATTACAATGAGCAGTTCTTC | CASSSGGDYNEQFF
TRBJ2-1 | TRBD1 | TRBV25-1 | . | TGTGCCAGCAGTCCCGGGACAGACTACAATGAGCAGTTCTTC | CASSPGTDYNEQFF
TRBJ2-1 | TRBD2 | TRBV2 | . | TGTGCCAGCAGTGAAGGAGGAAGCGGGGGCCAACTCGGGGAGTTCTTC | CASSEGGSGGQLGEFF
TRBJ2-1 | TRBD2 | TRBV10-3 | . | TGTGCCATCAGTACGACTAGCGGGACCTACAATGAGCAGTTCTTC | CAISTTSGTYNEQFF
TRBJ1-4 | TRBD1 | TRBV27 | . | TGTGCCAGCAGCATATCCGGCAGGGGGGTAAAACTGTTTTTT | CASSISGRGVKLFF
TRBJ2-5 | . | TRBV15 | . | TGTGCCACCAGCAGAGCAAGGGGTCGGCAAGAGACCCAGTACTTC | CATSRARGRQETQYF
TRBJ2-2 | TRBD2 | TRBV9 | . | TGTGCCAGCAGCGTAGCCCTAGCGGGAGCCACCGGGGAGCTGTTTTTT | CASSVALAGATGELFF
TRBJ2-3 | . | TRBV21-1 | . | TGTGCCAGCAGCAGGAGCAGATTCAGCACAGATACGCAGTATTTT | CASSRSRFSTDTQYF
TRBJ1-1 | TRBD1 | TRBV4-2 | once | TGTGCCAGCATGGGAGCAGGGGGAGGCGCTGAAGCTTTCTTT | CASMGAGGGAEAFF